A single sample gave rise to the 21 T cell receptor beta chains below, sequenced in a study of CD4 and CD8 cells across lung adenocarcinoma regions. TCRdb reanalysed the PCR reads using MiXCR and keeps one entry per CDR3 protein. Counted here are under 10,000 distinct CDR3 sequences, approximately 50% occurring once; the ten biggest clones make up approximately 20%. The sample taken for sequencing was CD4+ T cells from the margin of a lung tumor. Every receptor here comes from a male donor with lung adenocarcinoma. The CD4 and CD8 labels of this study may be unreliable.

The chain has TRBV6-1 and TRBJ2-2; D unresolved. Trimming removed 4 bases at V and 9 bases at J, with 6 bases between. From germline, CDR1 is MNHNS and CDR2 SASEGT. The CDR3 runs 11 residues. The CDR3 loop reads CASSGTRELFF. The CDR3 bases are TGTGCCAGCAGTGGAACGCGGGAGCTGTTTTTT.

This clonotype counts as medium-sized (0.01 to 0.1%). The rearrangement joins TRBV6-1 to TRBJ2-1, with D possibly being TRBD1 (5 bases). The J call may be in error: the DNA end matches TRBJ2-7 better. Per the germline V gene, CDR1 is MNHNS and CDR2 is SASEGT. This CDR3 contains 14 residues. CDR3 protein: CASSPWQGPYEQYF. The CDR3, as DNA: TGTGCCAGCAGTCCCTGGCAGGGCCCCTACGAGCAGTACTTC.

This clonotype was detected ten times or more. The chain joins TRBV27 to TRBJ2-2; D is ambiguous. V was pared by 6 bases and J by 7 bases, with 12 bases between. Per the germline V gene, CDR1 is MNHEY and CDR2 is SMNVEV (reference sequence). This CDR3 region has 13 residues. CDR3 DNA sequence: TGTGCCAGCAGCGCGCAAGGTGGCGGGGAGCTGTTTTTT. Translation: CASSAQGGGELFF.

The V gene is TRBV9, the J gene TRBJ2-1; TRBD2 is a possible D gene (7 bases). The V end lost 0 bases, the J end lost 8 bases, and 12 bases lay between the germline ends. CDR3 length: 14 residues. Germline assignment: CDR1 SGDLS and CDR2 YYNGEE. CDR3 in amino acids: CASSVELGGDEQFF. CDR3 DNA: TGTGCCAGCAGCGTAGAACTAGGGGGGGATGAGCAGTTCTTC. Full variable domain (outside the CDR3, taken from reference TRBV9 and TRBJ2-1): DSGVTQTPKHLITATGQRVTLRCSPRSGDLSVYWYQQSLDQGLQFLIQYYNGEERAKGNILERFSAQQFPDLHSELNLSSLELGDSALYFCASSVELGGDEQFFGPGTRLTVL.

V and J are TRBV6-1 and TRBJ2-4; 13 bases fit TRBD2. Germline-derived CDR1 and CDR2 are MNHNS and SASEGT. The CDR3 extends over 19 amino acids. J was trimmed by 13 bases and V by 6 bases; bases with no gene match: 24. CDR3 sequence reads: CASRASGLAGLSAKDTQYF. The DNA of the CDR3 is TGTGCCAGCAGAGCCTCGGGACTAGCGGGGCTGAGTGCCAAAGACACGCAGTACTTC.

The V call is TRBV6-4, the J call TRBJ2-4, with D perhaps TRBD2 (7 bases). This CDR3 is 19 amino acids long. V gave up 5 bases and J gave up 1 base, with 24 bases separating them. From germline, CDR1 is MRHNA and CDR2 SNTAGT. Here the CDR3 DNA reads TGTGCCAGCAGTCTCACGGCGGCTAGGGGGGGGTGGGCCAAAAACATTCAGTACTTC. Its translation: CASSLTAARGGWAKNIQYF.

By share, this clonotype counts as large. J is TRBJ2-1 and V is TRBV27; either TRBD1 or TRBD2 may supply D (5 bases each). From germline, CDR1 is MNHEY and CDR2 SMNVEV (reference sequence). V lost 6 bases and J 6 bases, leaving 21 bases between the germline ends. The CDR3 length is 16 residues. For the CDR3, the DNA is TGTGCCAGCAGCCTCACGGGGCGGGCCACAACCAATGAGCAGTTCTTC. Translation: CASSLTGRATTNEQFF.

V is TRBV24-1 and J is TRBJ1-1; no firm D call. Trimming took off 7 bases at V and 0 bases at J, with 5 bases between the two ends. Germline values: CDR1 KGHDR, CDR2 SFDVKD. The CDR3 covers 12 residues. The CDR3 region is CATRGMNTEAFF. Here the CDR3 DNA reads TGTGCCACCAGGGGAATGAACACTGAAGCTTTCTTT.

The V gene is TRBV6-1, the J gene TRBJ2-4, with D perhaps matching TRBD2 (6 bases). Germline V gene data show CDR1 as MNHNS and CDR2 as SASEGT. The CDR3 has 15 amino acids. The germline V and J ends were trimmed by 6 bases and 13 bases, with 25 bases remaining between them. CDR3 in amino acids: CASSLGPCGENTQYF. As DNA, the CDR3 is TGTGCCAGCAGCTTGGGGCCGTGCGGGGAGAACACGCAGTACTTC.

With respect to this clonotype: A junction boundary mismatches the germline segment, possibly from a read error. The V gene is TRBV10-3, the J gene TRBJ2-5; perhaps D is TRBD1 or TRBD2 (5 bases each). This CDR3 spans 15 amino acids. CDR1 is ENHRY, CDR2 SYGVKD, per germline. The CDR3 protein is CAGGVGGGGPETQYF. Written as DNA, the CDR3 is TGTGCCGGGGGTGTGGGTGGCGGTGGGCCAGAGACCCAGTACTTT.

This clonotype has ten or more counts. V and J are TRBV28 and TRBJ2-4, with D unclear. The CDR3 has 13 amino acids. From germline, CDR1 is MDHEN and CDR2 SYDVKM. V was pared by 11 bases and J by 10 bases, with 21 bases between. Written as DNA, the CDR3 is TGTGCCTGGTCACCGCCCAGCTCTTTAATTCAGTACTTC. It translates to CAWSPPSSLIQYF.

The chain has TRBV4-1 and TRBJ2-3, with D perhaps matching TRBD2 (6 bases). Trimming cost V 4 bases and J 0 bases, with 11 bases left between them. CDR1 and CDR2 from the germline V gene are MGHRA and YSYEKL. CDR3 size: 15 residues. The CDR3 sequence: CASSRPGTSTDTQYF. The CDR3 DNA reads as TGCGCCAGCAGCCGGCCAGGGACTAGCACAGATACGCAGTATTTT.

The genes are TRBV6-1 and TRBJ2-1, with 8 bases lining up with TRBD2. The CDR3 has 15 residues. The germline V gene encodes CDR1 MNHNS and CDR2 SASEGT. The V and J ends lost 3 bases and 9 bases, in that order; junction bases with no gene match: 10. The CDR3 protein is CASSERPGLEGEQFF. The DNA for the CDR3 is TGTGCCAGCAGTGAGAGGCCGGGACTAGAAGGTGAGCAGTTCTTC.

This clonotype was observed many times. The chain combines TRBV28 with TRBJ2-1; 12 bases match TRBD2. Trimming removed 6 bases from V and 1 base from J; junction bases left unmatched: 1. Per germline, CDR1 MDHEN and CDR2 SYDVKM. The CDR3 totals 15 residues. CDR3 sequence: CASRTSGSSYNEQFF. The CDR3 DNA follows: TGTGCCAGCAGGACTAGCGGGAGTTCCTACAATGAGCAGTTCTTC.

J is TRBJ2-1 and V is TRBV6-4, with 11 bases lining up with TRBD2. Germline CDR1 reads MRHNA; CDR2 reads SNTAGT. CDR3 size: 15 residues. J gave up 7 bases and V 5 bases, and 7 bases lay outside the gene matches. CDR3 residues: CASSKGTSGRNEQFF. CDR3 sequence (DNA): TGTGCCAGCAGTAAAGGGACTAGCGGAAGGAATGAGCAGTTCTTC.

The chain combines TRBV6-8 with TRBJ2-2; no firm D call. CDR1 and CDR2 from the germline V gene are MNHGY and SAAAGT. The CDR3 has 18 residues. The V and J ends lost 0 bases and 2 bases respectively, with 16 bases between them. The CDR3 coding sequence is TGTGCCAGCAGTTACTCGCGTTGGTCTTACGTAAACACCGGGGAGCTGTTTTTT. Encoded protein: CASSYSRWSYVNTGELFF.

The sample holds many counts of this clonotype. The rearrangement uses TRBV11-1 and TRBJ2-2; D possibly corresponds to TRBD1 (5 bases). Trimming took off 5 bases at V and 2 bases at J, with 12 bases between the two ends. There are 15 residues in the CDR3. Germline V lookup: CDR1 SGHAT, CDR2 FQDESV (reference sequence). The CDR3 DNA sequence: TGTGCCAGCAGCCAAAGGACAATCAACACCGGGGAGCTGTTTTTT. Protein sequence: CASSQRTINTGELFF. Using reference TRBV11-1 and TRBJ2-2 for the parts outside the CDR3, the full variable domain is EAEVAQSPRYKITEKSQAVAFWCDPISGHATLYWYRQILGQGPELLVQFQDESVVDDSQLPKDRFSAERLKGVDSTLKIQPAELGDSAMYLCASSQRTINTGELFFGEGSRLTVL.

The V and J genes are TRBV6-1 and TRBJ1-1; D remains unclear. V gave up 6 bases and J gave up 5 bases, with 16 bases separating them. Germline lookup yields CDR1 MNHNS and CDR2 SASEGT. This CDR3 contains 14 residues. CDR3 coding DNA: TGTGCCAGCAGAAAAATGGGAGGGAAGACTGAAGCTTTCTTT. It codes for CASRKMGGKTEAFF.

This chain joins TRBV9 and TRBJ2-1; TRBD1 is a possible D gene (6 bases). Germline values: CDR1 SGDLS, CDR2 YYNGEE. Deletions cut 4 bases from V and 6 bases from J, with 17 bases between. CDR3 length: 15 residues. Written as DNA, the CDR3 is TGTGCCAGCAGCCCTTGGGGACACTCTTCCAATGAGCAGTTCTTC. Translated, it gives CASSPWGHSSNEQFF.

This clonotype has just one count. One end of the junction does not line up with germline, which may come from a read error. CDR3 in amino acids: CASRRGGGSRLF. CDR3 in DNA: TGTGCCAGCAGACGGGGGGGAGGATCTCGGCTCTTC. J is TRBJ2-1 and V is TRBV27; 8 bases are shared with TRBD2. Germline CDR1 MNHEY, CDR2 SMNVEV (reference sequence). The CDR3 sequence is 12 residues long.

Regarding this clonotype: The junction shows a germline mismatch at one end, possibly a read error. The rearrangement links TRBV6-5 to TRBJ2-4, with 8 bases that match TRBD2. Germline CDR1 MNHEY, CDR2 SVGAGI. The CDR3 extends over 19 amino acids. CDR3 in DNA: TGTGCCAGCAGTTCCACCGGAGTCTCGGGGGGGCGACCCAAAGACATTCAGTACTTC. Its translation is CASSSTGVSGGRPKDIQYF.